The subject of this entry is one TCR beta chain. These data originate in a study of regulatory T cells in long-lasting Graves disease. This sample's time point: newly diagnosed GD, antithyroid drugs for less than 3 months. The TCR library used RNA extracted from PBMCs. Arm-PCR of CDR3 regions and iRepertoire HTBI primers were the basis on which TCR beta libraries were built. TCRdb reprocessed the multiplex PCR reads with MiXCR, giving one entry per CDR3 protein. This sample has 300,000 to 400,000 distinct CDR3 sequences, with about a sixth found just once. The CDR3 extends over 16 amino acids. With V trimmed by 0 bases and J by 7 bases, 6 bases remained unmatched. Germline CDR1 is KGHDR and CDR2 is SFDVKD. This sample was also put to use in a study of T cells in Graves' hyperthyroidism and ophthalmopathy. That paper notes: The model made its ophthalmopathy prediction, and onset followed a median approximately six months later.

The rearrangement joins TRBV24-1 to TRBJ2-1, with 9 bases lining up with TRBD2. The receptor comes from a man aged 35 to 55 with Graves disease. The sequencing used peripheral blood mononuclear cells (PBMCs), collected at new diagnosis, from a patient treated with antithyroid drugs. The chain's CDR3 is CATSDLSAGGLNEQFF. The CDR3 nucleotides are TGTGCCACCAGTGATTTGTCAGCGGGGGGACTAAATGAGCAGTTCTTC.